Listed here are 3 T cell receptor beta chains from one sample, sequenced in a study of blood T cell repertoires in COVID-19. TCRdb's table, derived via immunoSEQ multiplex PCR, lists solely in-frame clones and lacks some. The sample contains 390,000 or so clones, roughly 80% of which appear only once. The source material was PBMCs or T cells enriched from blood (not recorded which). These TCRs come from a woman in her forties or fifties who had recovered from COVID-19.

The J gene is TRBJ2-1, the V gene TRBV5-1, with D possibly matching TRBD2 (6 bases). V lost 4 bases and J lost 5, with 19 bases in between. CDR3 length: 16 residues. Germline values: CDR1 SGHRS, CDR2 YFSETQ. CDR3 in amino acids: CASSPPTGTSNNEQFF. The CDR3 bases are TGCGCCAGCAGCCCACCGACCGGGACTTCTAACAATGAGCAGTTCTTC.

The chain employs TRBV6-5 and TRBJ1-1; 7 positions agree with TRBD1. Germline assignment: CDR1 MNHEY and CDR2 SVGAGI. This CDR3 spans 15 amino acids. J lost 1 base, V lost 8 bases, and 10 bases had no gene match. DNA of the CDR3: TGTGCCAGCGGGACGTTGGGACAGCCGAACACTGAAGCTTTCTTT. Amino acids: CASGTLGQPNTEAFF.

J is TRBJ1-5 and V is TRBV7-2; no definite D call. V shed 6 bases and J shed 0 bases, with 15 bases lying between them. The CDR3 has 16 amino acids. CDR1 SGHTA and CDR2 FQGNSA come from the germline V gene. The CDR3 here is CASSRLPGISNQPQHF. DNA of the CDR3: TGTGCCAGCAGTAGATTGCCGGGGATTAGCAATCAGCCCCAGCATTTT.